The T cell receptor beta chain described here comes from a study of somatic mutations in cytotoxic T cells in rheumatoid arthritis (dated by TCRdb to the late 2010s). As for the study more broadly: Patient peripheral blood (approximately 30 ml EDTA) was drawn right after diagnosis and before any treatment started. Some T-cell populations stained with V beta antibodies were sorted by flow on a FACSAria II or Sony SH800 to nearly 100% purity, with sorted V beta1+ cells additionally subjected to TCRB sequencing. Follow-up samples were collected after diagnosis while patients received immunosuppressive therapy such as methotrexate, hydroxychloroquine and sulfasalazine. The study asked whether expanded CD8+ T-cell clones in newly diagnosed, untreated rheumatoid arthritis carry somatic mutations, and used TCRB deep sequencing to characterize clonality. Patients and controls did not essentially differ in median age, which was nearly identical between the groups. TCRB deep sequencing covered roughly 60 patients with rheumatoid arthritis along with around 22 healthy controls.

Reading the germline V gene (reference sequence) gives CDR1 MNHEY and CDR2 SMNVEV. Inclusive of the bounding cysteine and phenylalanine, the CDR3 is 14 residues long. The entry retains the CDR3 DNA only, 42 bases that are in frame from base 1. The V end loses 3 bases and the J end loses 3 bases, and a stretch of 11 bases separates them. Flow cytometry confirmed the purity of CD4+ and CD8+ cells that had been isolated by positive magnetic bead selection on an AutoMACS. A TCR V beta antibody panel was used in flow cytometry to screen first for clonal expansions, which were then characterized by TCRB deep sequencing of sorted CD8+ fractions. Ficoll-Paque PLUS density gradient separation was used to isolate peripheral blood mononuclear cells. DNA was extracted from CD4-enriched, CD8-enriched or PBMC samples with Nucleospin Tissue or Tissue XS kits and quantified with a Qubit 2.0 fluorometer. General study outcomes and caveats: CD8+ T-cell clonality in rheumatoid arthritis patients was not significantly different from that in age-matched healthy controls. In 8 out of 65 patients, more than 20% of CD8+ cells belonged to the largest CD8+ clone, while several identical CD8+ TCRB sequences were shared between blood and synovial fluid. In patients, CD8+ clonality rose with age (Spearman r ~ 0.45), which was not the case in healthy controls. Viral specificity could not be ruled out by absence from virus-specific databases, and the antigen targets of the expanded CD8+ clones remained unknown. The slight TRBV07 underrepresentation in patients was not adjusted for multiple comparisons.

Sequencing of TCRB CDR3 was done on genomic DNA with the immunoSEQ assay. The paper's processing steps were these. Only a few patient CD8+ clones larger than 1% matched published virus-specific TCRB sequences when compared against them. Nothing other than productive TCRB rearrangements was included in the analyses. Clonality was expressed as a Shannon entropy-based productive clonality index, with each clone defined by a unique TCRB CDR3 sequence. Repertoire overlap for a pair of samples was computed from each clone's template counts relative to total templates per sample. V-gene usage from TCRB sequencing and V-gene usage measured by flow cytometry were correlated (Spearman r of over 0.6). TCRdb holds this immuneACCESS table with in-frame rearrangements only. Some clones are missing; in checked studies, unresolved V genes explain under half, and the rest has no known cause. V, J and clone size are those of that table, while D and trimming were read from the DNA. This sample gives approximately 5,300 clones in total; around 78% of them show up just once. In total, the top ten clones hold about 67% of the sample.

Concerning this clone itself: Which antigen it targets is not known. Base qualities were left out, and no much larger clone turns up one base away.

The V and J genes are TRBV27 and TRBJ2-5; the D gene is perhaps TRBD2, on 6 matching bases. The input for sequencing was CD8+ T cells sorted from blood, taken at a follow-up visit. The sequence derives from a man aged 35 to 55 with rheumatoid arthritis. This receptor carries the CDR3 CASSFGWGEETQYF. The DNA sequence reads TGTGCCAGCAGTTTTGGGTGGGGGGAAGAGACCCAGTACTTC.